This T cell receptor beta chain was obtained from a study of blood T cell repertoires in COVID-19. Study-level information: COVID-19 samples collected from the United States, Italy and Spain covered acute and convalescent phases. PBMCs, B-cell-depleted T cells, or T cells were the source of the cDNA or gDNA that made up the material.

The germline CDR1 and CDR2 sequences are SNHLY and FYNNEI. The trim removed 4 bases at V and 0 bases at J, leaving 2 bases unmatched. CDR3 length equals 14 residues. The Seattle patients, enrolled during active infection, were followed longitudinally. Generated by immunoSEQ multiplex PCR, the TCRdb table keeps only in-frame clones and is missing some. This sample has hundreds of thousands of clones, with about nine tenths found just once. This sequence was found in a woman in her 30s with COVID-19, enrolled during active disease. V is TRBV2 and J is TRBJ1-2; 7 bases agree with TRBD1. The sample consisted of peripheral blood. The CDR3 spells CASSGQGPNYGYTF. The CDR3 DNA is TGTGCCAGCAGTGGACAGGGACCTAACTATGGCTACACCTTC.